A single sample is the source of the 24 T cell receptor beta chains below, sequenced in a study of T cell clones after liver transplantation. Generated by immunoSEQ multiplex PCR, the TCRdb table keeps only in-frame clones and is missing some. The table lists around 110,000 clones, just over 90% of them singletons. The starting material was CD4+ T cells from blood, obtained 12 months after liver transplant. The receptor source for this set is a human patient who received a liver transplant. T cells may partly derive from the graft donor.

The chain uses TRBV5-4 and TRBJ2-3; D perhaps matches TRBD2 (6 bases). Germline V gene sequence: CDR1 SGHNT, CDR2 YYREEE (reference sequence). The V end lost 0 bases, the J end lost 0 bases, and 14 bases lay between the germline ends. The length of the CDR3 is 17 residues. The CDR3 region has the DNA TGTGCCAGCAGCTTGGCGGGGCGGGACGTCAGCACAGATACGCAGTATTTT. It codes for CASSLAGRDVSTDTQYF. Full variable domain (rest looked up from reference TRBV5-4 and TRBJ2-3): ETGVTQSPTHLIKTRGQQVTLRCSSQSGHNTVSWYQQALGQGPQFIFQYYREEENGRGNFPPRFSGLQFPNYSSELNVNALELDDSALYLCASSLAGRDVSTDTQYFGPGTRLTVL.

V usage is TRBV7-2 and J usage is TRBJ2-1; 8 bases match TRBD2. The germline V gene has CDR1 SGHTA and CDR2 FQGNSA. The CDR3 loop spans 14 amino acids. The ends lost 4 bases at V and 7 bases at J; junction bases unmatched: 6. The CDR3 sequence: CASSYGTRLNEQFF. The CDR3 DNA sequence: TGTGCCAGCAGCTACGGGACTAGACTTAATGAGCAGTTCTTC.

The V gene is TRBV19, the J gene TRBJ1-1; 8 bases agree with TRBD1. Germline loops: CDR1 LNHDA, CDR2 SQIVND (reference sequence). The ends lost 3 bases at V and 1 base at J; junction bases unmatched: 7. This CDR3 is 16 amino acids long. The CDR3 region is CASSMIPGTGNTEAFF. The CDR3 coding sequence is TGTGCCAGTAGTATGATTCCAGGGACAGGGAACACTGAAGCTTTCTTT.

This chain links TRBV19 with TRBJ2-1; 9 bases map to TRBD1. V lost 5 bases and J lost 5; bases outside the gene matches: 10. The germline V gene has CDR1 LNHDA and CDR2 SQIVND (reference sequence). The CDR3 contains 16 residues. This chain's CDR3 is CASSAPQGAQNNEQFF. In nucleotides, the CDR3 is TGTGCCAGTAGTGCACCACAGGGGGCACAGAACAATGAGCAGTTCTTC.

The gene calls are TRBV5-1 and TRBJ2-7; D gene ambiguous. The ends were cut back, 4 bases at V and 6 bases at J, with 8 bases in the middle. Germline V gene sequence: CDR1 SGHRS, CDR2 YFSETQ. The CDR3 loop spans 11 amino acids. CDR3 amino acids: CASSISREQYF. The CDR3 DNA sequence: TGCGCCAGCAGCATTTCCCGCGAGCAGTACTTC.

J is TRBJ2-2 and V is TRBV19; 7 bases align to TRBD1. Unmatched junction bases numbered 11, after V lost 8 bases and J lost 5 bases. The CDR3 has 15 residues. Germline V gives CDR1 LNHDA, CDR2 SQIVND (reference sequence). The CDR3 nucleotides read TGTGCCAGTGCGAGGGGTACAGGGGATACCGGGGAGCTGTTTTTT. Protein sequence: CASARGTGDTGELFF.

The rearrangement links TRBV5-6 to TRBJ2-7, with 11 bases identical to TRBD2. Germline loops: CDR1 SGHDT, CDR2 YYEEEE. The CDR3 runs to 17 residues. V shed 4 bases and J 7 bases; nucleotides not matched to a gene: 16. The CDR3 loop is CASSAILAGVGGWEQYF. The CDR3, as DNA: TGTGCCAGCAGCGCCATACTAGCGGGAGTAGGGGGGTGGGAGCAGTACTTC. The full variable domain, rest sourced from reference TRBV5-6 and TRBJ2-7, is DAGVTQSPTHLIKTRGQQVTLRCSPKSGHDTVSWYQQALGQGPQFIFQYYEEEERQRGNFPDRFSGHQFPNYSSELNVNALLLGDSALYLCASSAILAGVGGWEQYFGPGTRLTVT.

The rearrangement links TRBV6-1 to TRBJ1-3; D not resolved. Between the trimmed V and J ends, which lost 0 bases and 8 bases, there was a span of 8 bases. The CDR3 runs 13 residues. Per germline, CDR1 MNHNS and CDR2 SASEGT. The CDR3 sequence: CASSEALSDTIYF. The CDR3 coding sequence is TGTGCCAGCAGTGAAGCGTTGTCTGACACCATATATTTT.

The chain joins TRBV7-8 to TRBJ2-7; 10 nucleotides agree with TRBD2. The CDR3 has 18 residues. Germline-derived CDR1 and CDR2 are SGHVS and FQNEAQ. The J segment lost 4 bases and the V segment lost 0 bases, leaving 12 bases of the junction unmatched. The CDR3, as DNA: TGTGCCAGCAGCTTAGCGTTAGCTAGCGGGAGTAGGTTGTACGAGCAGTACTTC. Protein product: CASSLALASGSRLYEQYF.

This chain connects TRBV28 to TRBJ2-7, with a possible D match to TRBD2 (5 bases). The germline V gene encodes CDR1 MDHEN and CDR2 SYDVKM. CDR3 size: 12 residues. V was trimmed by 2 bases and J by 7 bases, leaving 9 bases between them. The CDR3 bases are TGTGCCAGCAGTTTACTAGCTGGAGAGCAGTACTTC. This encodes CASSLLAGEQYF.

The J gene is TRBJ2-7, the V gene TRBV7-8; 7 bases agree with TRBD1. V dropped 1 base and J dropped 2; count of bases not matched to a gene: 2. Germline V CDR1 and CDR2: SGHVS, FQNEAQ. This CDR3 is 14 amino acids long. The CDR3 DNA reads as TGTGCCAGCAGCTTAGGACAGGGAGCCTACGAGCAGTACTTC. It translates to CASSLGQGAYEQYF. The full variable domain, with the rest looked up from reference TRBV7-8 and TRBJ2-7, is GAGVSQSPRYKVAKRGQDVALRCDPISGHVSLFWYQQALGQGPEFLTYFQNEAQLDKSGLPSDRFFAERPEGSVSTLKIQRTQQEDSAVYLCASSLGQGAYEQYFGPGTRLTVT.

The chain joins TRBV28 to TRBJ2-6; 7 bases are shared with TRBD2. The CDR3 contains 14 residues. CDR1 and CDR2 (germline): MDHEN, SYDVKM. The V segment lost 8 bases and the J segment 4 bases; nucleotides outside the gene matches: 5. The CDR3 loop is CASGRGSGANVLTF. Written as DNA, the CDR3 is TGTGCCAGCGGGAGGGGCTCCGGGGCCAACGTCCTGACTTTC.

The chain has TRBV11-2 and TRBJ1-1; no clear D gene. The CDR3 length is 12 residues. CDR1 is SGHAT, CDR2 FQNNGV, per germline. The germline V and J ends were trimmed by 4 bases and 4 bases, with 7 bases remaining between them. In DNA form, the CDR3 reads TGTGCCAGCAGCTCGCGTCGCACTGAAGCTTTCTTT. Protein product: CASSSRRTEAFF.

V is TRBV11-2 and J is TRBJ2-5; a possible D gene is TRBD1 (7 bases). The CDR3 is 13 residues long. Germline-derived CDR1 and CDR2 are SGHAT and FQNNGV. Trimming removed 4 bases at V and 5 bases at J, with 11 bases between. CDR3 nucleotide sequence: TGTGCCAGCAGCTCAGGGGGGCGTGAGACCCAGTACTTC. This sequence encodes CASSSGGRETQYF.

The chain has TRBV29-1 and TRBJ2-3; D may match TRBD1 or TRBD2 (7 bases each). The V and J ends lost 7 bases and 10 bases respectively, with 24 bases between them. Looked up from germline, CDR1 is SQVTM and CDR2 is ANQGSEA. CDR3 size: 14 residues. The CDR3: CSAGTGAGEEAQYF. In DNA, the CDR3 is TGCAGCGCCGGTACAGGGGCGGGAGAGGAGGCGCAGTATTTT.

The chain combines TRBV7-3 with TRBJ2-5; 8 nucleotides agree with TRBD1. Germline values: CDR1 SGHTA, CDR2 FQGTGA. The CDR3 sequence is 14 residues long. The V segment lost 3 bases and the J segment 4 bases; nucleotides outside the gene matches: 4. Here the CDR3 DNA reads TGTGCCAGCAGCTTCGACAGGGGAGCAGAGACCCAGTACTTC. It specifies CASSFDRGAETQYF.

The rearrangement uses TRBV2 and TRBJ2-2; TRBD2 might be the D (5 bases). This CDR3 region has 13 residues. Looked up from germline, CDR1 is SNHLY and CDR2 is FYNNEI. V was cut by 8 bases and J by 1 base, with 8 bases left in between. CDR3 sequence: CASVEGNTGELFF. As DNA, the CDR3 is TGTGCCAGCGTTGAGGGGAACACCGGGGAGCTGTTTTTT.

The genes are TRBV18 and TRBJ2-1, with a weak D call TRBD2 (6 bases). V lost 3 bases and J 4 bases, leaving 10 bases between the germline ends. The CDR3 contains 14 residues. The V gene's germline CDR1 is KGHSH and CDR2 LQKENI. Here the CDR3 reads CASSPGLHYNEQFF. The CDR3 DNA reads as TGTGCCAGCTCACCCGGACTACATTACAATGAGCAGTTCTTC.

This clone was detected once. This sequence joins TRBV18 and TRBJ2-1; possibly TRBD1 for D (6 bases). Germline-derived CDR1 and CDR2 are KGHSH and LQKENI. The CDR3 is 15 amino acids. V lost 7 bases and J 1 base, leaving 14 bases between the germline ends. The CDR3 sequence is CASYRDPYSYNEQFF. The CDR3 region has the DNA TGTGCCAGCTACAGGGACCCCTATTCCTACAATGAGCAGTTCTTC.

This clone was counted a single time. This chain joins TRBV19 and TRBJ1-4, with D possibly matching TRBD1 (6 bases). Per germline, CDR1 LNHDA and CDR2 SQIVND (reference sequence). V was shortened by 4 bases and J by 5 bases, with 11 bases between the two germline ends. The CDR3 consists of 14 residues. CDR3 DNA sequence: TGTGCCAGTAGTACAGGACAGACAAATGAAAAACTGTTTTTT. Amino acids: CASSTGQTNEKLFF.

The CDR3 spells CASSLDRAGAEQFF. The CDR3 bases are TGTGCCAGCAGCTTAGATAGGGCGGGCGCTGAGCAGTTCTTC. The V call is TRBV11-2, the J call TRBJ2-1, with D possibly matching TRBD2 (5 bases). V lost 0 bases, J lost 9 bases, and 12 bases lay in between. Germline-derived CDR1 and CDR2 are SGHAT and FQNNGV. The CDR3 spans 14 residues.

This chain connects TRBV11-3 to TRBJ1-1; possible D gene TRBD1, 6 bases. The CDR3 has 12 amino acids. From germline, CDR1 is SGHNT and CDR2 YENEEA. Trimming left V 5 bases short and J 7 bases short, with 11 bases between. Here the CDR3 DNA reads TGTGCCAGCAGCAGACAGGCCGATGAAGCTTTCTTT. Encoded protein: CASSRQADEAFF.

This clone has a single count. V gene TRBV6-5 combines with J gene TRBJ2-6; D call uncertain. This CDR3 has 14 residues. Germline values: CDR1 MNHEY, CDR2 SVGAGI. V dropped 4 bases and J dropped 3 bases, with 7 bases sitting between them. CDR3 in amino acids: CASSLAFGANVLTF. In nucleotides, the CDR3 is TGTGCCAGCAGTTTAGCTTTTGGGGCCAACGTCCTGACTTTC.

The rearrangement joins TRBV7-9 to TRBJ2-5, with 8 nucleotides matching TRBD1. V lost 3 bases, J lost 5 bases, and 5 bases stayed unmatched. Germline loops: CDR1 SEHNR, CDR2 FQNEAQ (reference sequence). This CDR3 comprises 14 residues. As DNA, the CDR3 is TGTGCCAGCAGCTTCAGGGGGCAGGGTGAGACCCAGTACTTC. Its protein product is CASSFRGQGETQYF.